The 27 T cell receptor beta chains below were found in one sample sequenced in a study of T cell responses to AZD1222 COVID-19 vaccine (TCRdb year 2021). The time point label, as the study defines it: about 28 days (+/-7) after the second vaccine dose. The library came from the immunoSEQ multiplex PCR assay. This is the immuneACCESS table as TCRdb keeps it, with only in-frame sequences that have V and J called. A part of the clones is gone; compared with another copy, unresolved V genes explain less than half, and the rest is unexplained. This sample holds roughly 120,000 clones; roughly nine tenths were observed only once. The ten largest clones take up more than 1.5% of the sample. The sample consisted of peripheral blood, taken 28 days after the second AZD1222 dose. The receptors stem from an adult who received the AZD1222 COVID-19 vaccine.

The rearrangement links TRBV6-5 to TRBJ1-2, with D uncertain. V was pared by 0 bases and J by 8 bases, with 10 bases between. CDR3 length equals 13 residues. The germline V gene has CDR1 MNHEY and CDR2 SVGAGI. The CDR3 protein is CASSYSDIGGYTF. CDR3 DNA sequence: TGTGCCAGCAGTTACTCAGATATCGGAGGCTACACCTTC.

The rearrangement uses TRBV9 and TRBJ1-3; D is possibly TRBD1 (6 bases). Between the trimmed V and J ends, which lost 4 bases and 2 bases, there was a span of 7 bases. The germline V gene encodes CDR1 SGDLS and CDR2 YYNGEE. The CDR3 contains 13 residues. CDR3 sequence reads: CASSSGAGNTIYF. The CDR3 coding sequence is TGTGCCAGCAGCTCAGGGGCTGGAAACACCATATATTTT.

The chain uses TRBV27 and TRBJ1-1; D remains ambiguous. The CDR3 loop spans 15 amino acids. Looked up from germline, CDR1 is MNHEY and CDR2 is SMNVEV (reference sequence). V dropped 3 bases and J dropped 1 base, with 12 bases sitting between them. The CDR3 DNA reads as TGTGCCAGCAGTTTCCTCAAGACCGCGAACACTGAAGCTTTCTTT. Translated: CASSFLKTANTEAFF.

The chain links TRBV7-2 to TRBJ2-1; D not resolved. The germline V gene encodes CDR1 SGHTA and CDR2 FQGNSA. CDR3 length: 12 amino acids. The ends were cut back, 4 bases at V and 4 bases at J, with 5 bases in the middle. CDR3 protein: CASSSRYNEQFF. DNA for the CDR3: TGTGCCAGCAGCTCTAGATACAATGAGCAGTTCTTC.

The J gene is TRBJ1-5, the V gene TRBV28; D is perhaps TRBD1 (5 bases). Trimming took 6 bases from V and 1 from J, leaving 19 bases between them. Germline assignment: CDR1 MDHEN and CDR2 SYDVKM. There are 17 residues in the CDR3. The CDR3 DNA sequence: TGTGCCAGCAGGAAATCCGGGACGATGAAGAGCAATCAGCCCCAGCATTTT. Translated, it gives CASRKSGTMKSNQPQHF.

The chain recombines TRBV5-1 with TRBJ1-1, with 8 bases fitting TRBD1. CDR1 and CDR2 from the germline V gene are SGHRS and YFSETQ. The J segment lost 1 base and the V segment lost 4 bases, leaving 18 bases of the junction unmatched. The CDR3 extends over 19 amino acids. DNA of the CDR3: TGCGCCAGCAGCGTCACCGGGACAGGATCTGGATCTTGGAACACTGAAGCTTTCTTT. Residues: CASSVTGTGSGSWNTEAFF.

This sequence joins TRBV6-5 and TRBJ2-2; TRBD1 matches at 12 bases. The CDR3 extends over 15 amino acids. J was trimmed by 5 bases and V by 7 bases; bases with no gene match: 5. Germline-derived CDR1 and CDR2 are MNHEY and SVGAGI. CDR3 DNA sequence: TGTGCCAGCACTCAGGGACAGGGGGCTACCGGGGAGCTGTTTTTT. This codes for CASTQGQGATGELFF.

The chain combines TRBV2 with TRBJ1-3; no reliable D call. Germline CDR1 reads SNHLY; CDR2 reads FYNNEI. This CDR3 is 14 amino acids long. The germline V and J ends were trimmed by 9 bases and 4 bases, with 16 bases remaining between them. The CDR3 loop is CASSSSPAGNTIYF. For the CDR3, the DNA is TGTGCCAGTTCGTCCTCACCAGCGGGAAACACCATATATTTT.

This clone was counted a single time. V and J are TRBV12-2 and TRBJ1-2; TRBD1 is the table's D call, not checked against the DNA. TRBV12-2 is noted as a pseudogene. CDR3 size: 15 residues. The DNA for the CDR3 is TGTGCAAGTCGCTTACTCGACAGTCCCAACTATGGCTACACCTTC. Its translation is CASRLLDSPNYGYTF.

A word on this clone: Mismatch with germline at one junction end may stem from a read error. The genes are TRBV18 and TRBJ1-3; D is possibly TRBD1 (6 bases). Germline V gene data show CDR1 as KGHSH and CDR2 as LQKENI. There are 18 residues in the CDR3. The CDR3 reads CPSPPAPGGEGSGNTIYF. As DNA, the CDR3 is TGTCCCAGCCCCCCGGCGCCGGGGGGCGAGGGCTCTGGAAACACCATATATTTT. The full variable domain, its missing parts supplied by reference TRBV18 and TRBJ1-3, is NAGVMQNPRHLVRRRGQEARLRCSPMKGHSHVYWYRQLPEEGLKFMVYLQKENIIDESGMPKERFSAEFPKEGPSILRIQQVVRGDSAAYFCPSPPAPGGEGSGNTIYFGEGSWLTVV.

The gene calls are TRBV9 and TRBJ2-5; 9 nucleotides match TRBD2. CDR3 length: 16 amino acids. V lost 4 bases and J lost 5; bases outside the gene matches: 12. Germline values: CDR1 SGDLS, CDR2 YYNGEE. Here the CDR3 reads CASSFSGGLVGETQYF. DNA for the CDR3: TGTGCCAGCAGCTTTAGCGGGGGACTGGTTGGGGAGACCCAGTACTTC.

V and J are TRBV28 and TRBJ2-1; 12 positions agree with TRBD2. CDR3 length: 15 residues. The germline V gene encodes CDR1 MDHEN and CDR2 SYDVKM. Trimming at V came to 3 bases and at J to 7 bases, leaving 4 bases not matched to a gene. The CDR3 DNA reads TGTGCCAGCAGTTTTTCTAGCGGGAGGGGGAATGAGCAGTTCTTC. This sequence encodes CASSFSSGRGNEQFF.

This chain links TRBV11-2 with TRBJ2-7; tentatively, D is TRBD1 or TRBD2 (5 bases each). The CDR3 is 15 amino acids. Germline lookup yields CDR1 SGHAT and CDR2 FQNNGV. V lost 1 base and J lost 2, with 12 bases in between. The CDR3 bases are TGTGCCAGCAGCTTAGGGTTACGGGGACCCTACGAGCAGTACTTC. This gives the protein CASSLGLRGPYEQYF.

The V and J genes are TRBV5-1 and TRBJ2-3, with 7 bases aligning to TRBD2. Germline loops: CDR1 SGHRS, CDR2 YFSETQ. The CDR3 extends over 14 amino acids. Trimming removed 5 bases from V and 4 bases from J; junction bases left unmatched: 7. Written as DNA, the CDR3 is TGCGCCAGCAGTTCCAGCGGGACCCCAGATACGCAGTATTTT. Translation: CASSSSGTPDTQYF.

The genes are TRBV10-3 and TRBJ2-5, with a weak D call TRBD2 (5 bases). V dropped 3 bases and J dropped 5 bases, with 7 bases sitting between them. The CDR3 extends over 12 amino acids. Germline CDR1 ENHRY, CDR2 SYGVKD. The CDR3 region has the DNA TGTGCCATCAGTGAACGCGGGGAGACCCAGTACTTC. It translates to CAISERGETQYF.

The chain combines TRBV30 with TRBJ1-5, with 12 nucleotides matching TRBD1. This CDR3 has 15 amino acids. Germline V gives CDR1 GTSNPN, CDR2 SVGIG (reference sequence). J gave up 6 bases and V 2 bases, and 5 bases lay outside the gene matches. This chain's CDR3 is CAWSPPGQGAQPQHF. The DNA of the CDR3 is TGTGCCTGGAGTCCCCCGGGACAGGGGGCTCAGCCCCAGCATTTT.

The chain couples TRBV5-1 to TRBJ2-7; 9 bases fit TRBD2. Germline V gene data show CDR1 as SGHRS and CDR2 as YFSETQ. The CDR3 extends over 16 amino acids. V lost 0 bases to trimming and J lost 4 bases; unmatched junction nucleotides: 8. CDR3 amino acids: CASSLVGSGRSYEQYF. The CDR3 DNA is TGCGCCAGCAGCTTGGTGGGTAGCGGGAGAAGTTACGAGCAGTACTTC.

The chain is built from TRBV7-9 and TRBJ1-4, with 8 bases aligning to TRBD1. V was pared by 1 base and J by 12 bases, with 7 bases of the junction left unmatched. Germline CDR1 and CDR2: SEHNR and FQNEAQ (reference sequence). The CDR3 is made up of 14 amino acids. The DNA of the CDR3 is TGTGCCAGCAGCTTAGGAGGACAGGGTTTAGAACTGTTTTTT. Amino acids: CASSLGGQGLELFF.

The V and J genes are TRBV2 and TRBJ1-2; D ambiguous. CDR3 length: 11 residues. The germline V and J ends were trimmed by 8 bases and 8 bases, with 12 bases remaining between them. Germline V gene data show CDR1 as SNHLY and CDR2 as FYNNEI. The CDR3 nucleotides read TGTGCCAGCGAAGCCTCCTGGGGCTACACCTTC. This encodes CASEASWGYTF. The full variable domain, completed using reference TRBV2 and TRBJ1-2, is EPEVTQTPSHQVTQMGQEVILRCVPISNHLYFYWYRQILGQKVEFLVSFYNNEISEKSEIFDDQFSVERPDGSNFTLKIRSTKLEDSAMYFCASEASWGYTFGSGTRLTVV.

V usage is TRBV28 and J usage is TRBJ1-2, with a weak D call TRBD1 (5 bases). V gave up 3 bases and J gave up 2 bases, with 7 bases separating them. The CDR3 length is 13 residues. Germline values: CDR1 MDHEN, CDR2 SYDVKM. The CDR3 sequence: CASSFPGNYGYTF. The CDR3 DNA sequence: TGTGCCAGCAGTTTTCCAGGGAACTATGGCTACACCTTC.

The rearrangement links TRBV3-1 (or the pseudogene TRBV3-2) to TRBJ2-5; 9 bases are shared with TRBD1. The CDR3 covers 15 residues. Looked up from germline, CDR1 is LGHDT and CDR2 is YNNKEL (reference sequence). With 2 bases clipped from V and 5 bases from J, the junction kept 6 bases outside the gene matches. In nucleotides, the CDR3 is TGTGCCAGCAGCCAATGGGGACAGGGTGCCGAGACCCAGTACTTC. Translated: CASSQWGQGAETQYF.

The rearrangement links TRBV3-1 (or the pseudogene TRBV3-2) to TRBJ1-2; the D is unclear. The CDR3 extends over 15 amino acids. Germline V gene sequence: CDR1 LGHDT, CDR2 YNNKEL (reference sequence). Trimming took 0 bases from V and 8 from J, leaving 16 bases between them. The DNA of the CDR3 is TGTGCCAGCAGCCAAGATAAGCGGTTAGCCATGGGCTACACCTTC. Its translation is CASSQDKRLAMGYTF.

J is TRBJ2-2 and V is TRBV10-1; D is uncertain. The germline V and J ends were trimmed by 8 bases and 5 bases, with 15 bases remaining between them. This CDR3 comprises 14 residues. CDR1 and CDR2 from the germline V gene are WNHNN and SYGVQD (reference sequence). The CDR3, as DNA: TGCGCCAGCTCCGGATATATTGGTACCGGGGAGCTGTTTTTT. Protein: CASSGYIGTGELFF.

V gene TRBV6-5 combines with J gene TRBJ1-3; no clear D. CDR1 and CDR2 (germline): MNHEY, SVGAGI. This CDR3 comprises 15 residues. V was shortened by 0 bases and J by 0 bases, with 6 bases between the two germline ends. The CDR3 spells CASSYSADSGNTIYF. The CDR3 DNA is TGTGCCAGCAGTTACTCGGCAGACTCTGGAAACACCATATATTTT.

This chain links TRBV15 with TRBJ1-1, with a weak D call TRBD1 (6 bases). Germline V gene sequence: CDR1 LNHNV, CDR2 YYDKDF (reference sequence). This CDR3 contains 14 residues. V shed 2 bases and J shed 4 bases, with 11 bases lying between them. The CDR3: CATSRNRDGTEAFF. DNA for the CDR3: TGTGCCACCAGCAGAAACAGGGACGGCACTGAAGCTTTCTTT.

The chain combines TRBV4-1 with TRBJ2-3; either TRBD1 or TRBD2 may supply D (6 bases each). CDR1 MGHRA and CDR2 YSYEKL come from the germline V gene. The CDR3 length is 17 residues. The germline V and J ends were trimmed by 0 bases and 1 base, with 14 bases remaining between them. The CDR3 DNA reads as TGCGCCAGCAGCCAAGATTTGGGGGGCGTGGGCACAGATACGCAGTATTTT. As protein: CASSQDLGGVGTDTQYF.

The gene calls are TRBV19 and TRBJ1-2; D may be TRBD1 (6 bases). Trimming took 5 bases from V and 3 from J, leaving 16 bases between them. Germline V gene data show CDR1 as LNHDA and CDR2 as SQIVND (reference sequence). This CDR3 contains 15 residues. The CDR3 coding sequence is TGTGCCAGTAGTCCCGGGGCAGGGGAGTACTATGGCTACACCTTC. It is translated as CASSPGAGEYYGYTF.